This TCR beta chain was recovered during a study of CD8+ T cells in alopecia areata. Background on the study: Treatment comprised oral tofacitinib, 5 to 10 mg twice daily, in treated patients. Study-level results: Scalp sample sequencing also detects resident alphabeta T cells of normal skin.

About this clone: Its antigen remains unknown.

RNA, once extracted, was reverse transcribed into cDNA for use as the sequencing template. Profiling relied on immunoSEQ multiplex PCR, and the TCRdb table lists in-frame clones only, not all of them. The table has 90,000 or so clones, roughly 40% seen once. Stated treatment: oral pan-JAK inhibitor, 5-10 mg twice daily. The specimen was CD8+ T cells sorted from blood, collected at week 24, from a patient treated with tofacitinib. The receptor's source is a human donor with alopecia areata.

CDR3 loop: CASSSGRRRETQYF. The DNA of the CDR3 is TGTGCCAGCAGCTCGGGACGCCGAAGGGAGACCCAGTACTTC. The J gene is TRBJ2-5, the V gene TRBV13, with D possibly called TRBD1 or TRBD2 (5 bases each). Trimming shortened V by 4 bases and J by 5 bases, and 14 bases separated the two germline ends. The germline gives CDR1 PRHDT, CDR2 FYEKMQ (reference sequence). CDR3 length: 14 residues.